This TCR beta chain was captured by sequencing in a study of blood T cells in healthy people across ages. This clonotype occurred a few times. The second PCR ran roughly 7 to 12 cycles with a sample-barcoded 5' primer and J-beta primers. Any given sample supplied a minimum of 2.5 million CDR3-containing paired-end reads. Each CDR3 protein gets one entry after TCRdb re-called the 5' RACE reads with MiXCR. The data hold hundreds of thousands of distinct CDR3 sequences, with about 26% observed a single time. Caucasian, healthy and from Russia, the donors were aged between about 6 and 90. This CDR3 spans 13 amino acids. Germline assignment: CDR1 ENHRY and CDR2 SYGVKD. Trimming removed 9 bases from V and 5 bases from J; junction bases left unmatched: 6. The data also belong to a second study, concerning T cells of mothers and their children. From that report: Related mother-child pairs shared marginally more repertoire than unrelated pairs, though not significantly.

The specimen was blood. This TCR derives from a boy under 18 in good health. This chain joins TRBV10-3 and TRBJ1-5, with 8 nucleotides matching TRBD1. Written as DNA, the CDR3 is TGTGCCATACGCAGGGGGCCGGATCAGCCCCAGCATTTT. It yields the protein CAIRRGPDQPQHF.